This T cell receptor beta chain comes out of a study of cytotoxic CD8 clonotypes in ibrutinib-treated CLL. Whole-study results and caveats: Sample timing was unmatched between remission and later-progressing patients; lymph nodes unstudied.

The table lists this clone with a few counts. Its antigen remains unidentified. The method was immunoSEQ multiplex PCR; TCRdb's version includes in-frame clones alone and lacks a portion of them. The sample has around 70,000 clones, 83% seen once. The CDR3 is 12 amino acids. V was cut by 4 bases and J by 4 bases, with 7 bases left in between. The germline V gene encodes CDR1 MGHDK and CDR2 SYGVNS. This specimen was PBMCs, taken after 24 months of ibrutinib treatment. The source is a human donor with chronic lymphocytic leukemia. The rearrangement links TRBV25-1 to TRBJ1-2; D ambiguous. CDR3 sequence reads: CASSAGRYGYTF. The CDR3 DNA reads TGTGCCAGCAGTGCAGGTCGCTATGGCTACACCTTC.